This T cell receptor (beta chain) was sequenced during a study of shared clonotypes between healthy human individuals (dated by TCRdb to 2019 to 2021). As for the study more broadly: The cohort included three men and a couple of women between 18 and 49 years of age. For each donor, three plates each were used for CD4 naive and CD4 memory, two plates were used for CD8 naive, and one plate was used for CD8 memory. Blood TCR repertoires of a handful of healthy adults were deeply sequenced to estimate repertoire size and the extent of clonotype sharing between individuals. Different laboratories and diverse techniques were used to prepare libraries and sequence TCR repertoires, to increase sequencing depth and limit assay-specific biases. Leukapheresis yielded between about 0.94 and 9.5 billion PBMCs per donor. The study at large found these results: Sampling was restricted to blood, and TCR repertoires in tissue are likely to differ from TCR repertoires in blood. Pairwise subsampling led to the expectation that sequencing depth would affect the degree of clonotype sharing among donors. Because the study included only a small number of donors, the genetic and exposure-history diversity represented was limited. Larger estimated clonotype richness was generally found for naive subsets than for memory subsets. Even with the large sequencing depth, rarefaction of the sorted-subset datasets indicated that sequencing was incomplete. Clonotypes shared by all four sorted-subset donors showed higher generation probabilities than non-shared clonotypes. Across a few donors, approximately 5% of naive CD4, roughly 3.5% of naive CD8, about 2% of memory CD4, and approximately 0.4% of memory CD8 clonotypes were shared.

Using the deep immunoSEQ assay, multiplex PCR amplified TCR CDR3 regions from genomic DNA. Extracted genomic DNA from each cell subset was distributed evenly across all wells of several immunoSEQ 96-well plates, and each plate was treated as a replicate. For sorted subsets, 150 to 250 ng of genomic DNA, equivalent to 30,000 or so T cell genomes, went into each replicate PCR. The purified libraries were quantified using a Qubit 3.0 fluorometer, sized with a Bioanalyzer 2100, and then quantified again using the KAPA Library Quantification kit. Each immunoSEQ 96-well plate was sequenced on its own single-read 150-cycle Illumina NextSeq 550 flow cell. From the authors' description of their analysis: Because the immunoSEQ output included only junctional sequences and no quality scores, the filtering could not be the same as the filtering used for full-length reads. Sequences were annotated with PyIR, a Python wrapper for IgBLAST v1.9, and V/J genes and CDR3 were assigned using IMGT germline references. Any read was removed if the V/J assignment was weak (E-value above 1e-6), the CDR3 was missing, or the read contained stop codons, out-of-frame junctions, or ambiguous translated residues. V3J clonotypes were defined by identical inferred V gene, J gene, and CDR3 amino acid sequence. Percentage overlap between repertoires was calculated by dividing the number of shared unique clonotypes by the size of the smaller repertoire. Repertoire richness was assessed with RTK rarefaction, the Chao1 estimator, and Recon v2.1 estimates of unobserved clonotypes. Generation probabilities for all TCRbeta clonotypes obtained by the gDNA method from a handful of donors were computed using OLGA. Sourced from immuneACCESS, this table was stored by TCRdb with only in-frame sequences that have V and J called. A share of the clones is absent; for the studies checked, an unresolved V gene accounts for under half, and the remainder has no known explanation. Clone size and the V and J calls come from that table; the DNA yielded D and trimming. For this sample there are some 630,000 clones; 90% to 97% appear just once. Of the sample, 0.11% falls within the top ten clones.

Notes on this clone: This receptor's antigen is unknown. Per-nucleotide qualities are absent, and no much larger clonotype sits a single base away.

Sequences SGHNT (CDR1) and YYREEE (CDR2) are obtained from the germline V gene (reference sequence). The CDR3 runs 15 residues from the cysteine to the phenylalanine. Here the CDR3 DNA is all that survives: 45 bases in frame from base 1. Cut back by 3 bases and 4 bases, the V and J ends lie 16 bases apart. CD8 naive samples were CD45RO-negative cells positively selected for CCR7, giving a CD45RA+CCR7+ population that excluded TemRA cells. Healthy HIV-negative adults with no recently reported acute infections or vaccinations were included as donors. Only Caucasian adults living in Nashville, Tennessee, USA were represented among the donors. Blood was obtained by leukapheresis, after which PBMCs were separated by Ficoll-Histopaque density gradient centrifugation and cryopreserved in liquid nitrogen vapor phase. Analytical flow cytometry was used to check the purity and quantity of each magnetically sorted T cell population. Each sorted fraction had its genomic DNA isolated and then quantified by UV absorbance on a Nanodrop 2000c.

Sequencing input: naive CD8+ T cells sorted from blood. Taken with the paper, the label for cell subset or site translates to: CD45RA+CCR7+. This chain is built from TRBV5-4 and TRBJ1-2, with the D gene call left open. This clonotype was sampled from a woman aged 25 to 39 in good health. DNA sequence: TGTGCCAGCAGCTCGGACGGCCACGACCCCTATGGCTACACCTTC. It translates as CASSSDGHDPYGYTF.